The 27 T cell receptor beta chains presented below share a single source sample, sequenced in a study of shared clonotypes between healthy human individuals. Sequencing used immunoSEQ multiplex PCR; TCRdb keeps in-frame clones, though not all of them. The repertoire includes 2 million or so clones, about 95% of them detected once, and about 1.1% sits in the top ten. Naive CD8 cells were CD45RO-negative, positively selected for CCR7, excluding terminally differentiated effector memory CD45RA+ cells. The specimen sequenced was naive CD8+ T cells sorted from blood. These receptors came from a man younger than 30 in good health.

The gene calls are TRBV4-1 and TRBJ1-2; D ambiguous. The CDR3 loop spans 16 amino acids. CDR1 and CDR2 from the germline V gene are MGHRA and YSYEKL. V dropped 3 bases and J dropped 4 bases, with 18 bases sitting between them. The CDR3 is CASSQTRTALAYGYTF. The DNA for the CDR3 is TGCGCCAGCAGCCAGACCAGGACGGCCCTCGCCTATGGCTACACCTTC.

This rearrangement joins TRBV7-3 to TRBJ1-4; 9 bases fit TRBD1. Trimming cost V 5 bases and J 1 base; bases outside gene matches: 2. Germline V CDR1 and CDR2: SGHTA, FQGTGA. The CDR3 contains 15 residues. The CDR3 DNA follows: TGTGCCAGCAGCCAGGGACAGGGAACTAATGAAAAACTGTTTTTT. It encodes CASSQGQGTNEKLFF.

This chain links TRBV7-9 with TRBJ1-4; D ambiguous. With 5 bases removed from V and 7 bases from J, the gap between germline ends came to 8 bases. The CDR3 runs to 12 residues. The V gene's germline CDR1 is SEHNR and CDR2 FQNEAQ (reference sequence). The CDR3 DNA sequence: TGTGCCAGCAGCCCCTTCGGTGAAAAACTGTTTTTT. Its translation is CASSPFGEKLFF. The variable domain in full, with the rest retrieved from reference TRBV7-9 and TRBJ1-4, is DTGVSQNPRHKITKRGQNVTFRCDPISEHNRLYWYRQTLGQGPEFLTYFQNEAQLEKSRLLSDRFSAERPKGSFSTLEIQRTEQGDSAMYLCASSPFGEKLFFGSGTQLSVL.

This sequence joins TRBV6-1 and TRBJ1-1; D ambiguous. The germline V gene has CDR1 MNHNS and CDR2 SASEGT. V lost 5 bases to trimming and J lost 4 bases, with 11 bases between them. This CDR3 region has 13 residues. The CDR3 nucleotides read TGTGCCAGCAGTCTTTTCGATGGCACTGAAGCTTTCTTT. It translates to CASSLFDGTEAFF.

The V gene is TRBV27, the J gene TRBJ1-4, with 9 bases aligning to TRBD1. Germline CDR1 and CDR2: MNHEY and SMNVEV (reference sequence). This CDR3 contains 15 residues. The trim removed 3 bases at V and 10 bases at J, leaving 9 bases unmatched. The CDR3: CASSFLDRGFGKLFF. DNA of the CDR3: TGTGCCAGCAGTTTTCTGGACAGGGGTTTCGGAAAACTGTTTTTT. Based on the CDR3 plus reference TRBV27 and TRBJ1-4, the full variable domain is EAQVTQNPRYLITVTGKKLTVTCSQNMNHEYMSWYRQDPGLGLRQIYYSMNVEVTDKGDVPEGYKVSRKEKRNFPLILESPSPNQTSLYFCASSFLDRGFGKLFFGSGTQLSVL.

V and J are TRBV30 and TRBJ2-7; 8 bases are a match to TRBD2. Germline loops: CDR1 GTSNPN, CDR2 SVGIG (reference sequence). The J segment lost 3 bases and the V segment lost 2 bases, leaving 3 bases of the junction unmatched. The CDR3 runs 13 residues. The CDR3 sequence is CAWSHGGGYEQYF. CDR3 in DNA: TGTGCCTGGAGTCACGGGGGGGGCTACGAGCAGTACTTC.

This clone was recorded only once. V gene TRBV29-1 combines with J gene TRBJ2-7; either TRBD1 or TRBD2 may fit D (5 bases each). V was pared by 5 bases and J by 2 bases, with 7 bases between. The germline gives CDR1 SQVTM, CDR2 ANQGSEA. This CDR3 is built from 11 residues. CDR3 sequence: CSVLGPYEQYF. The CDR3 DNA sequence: TGCAGCGTTTTGGGACCCTACGAGCAGTACTTC.

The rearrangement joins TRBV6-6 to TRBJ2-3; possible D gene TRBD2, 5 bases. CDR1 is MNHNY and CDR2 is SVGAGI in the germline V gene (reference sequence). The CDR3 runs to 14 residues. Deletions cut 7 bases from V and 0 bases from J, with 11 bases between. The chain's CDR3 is CASKGATSTDTQYF. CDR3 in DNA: TGTGCCAGCAAGGGAGCTACTAGCACAGATACGCAGTATTTT.

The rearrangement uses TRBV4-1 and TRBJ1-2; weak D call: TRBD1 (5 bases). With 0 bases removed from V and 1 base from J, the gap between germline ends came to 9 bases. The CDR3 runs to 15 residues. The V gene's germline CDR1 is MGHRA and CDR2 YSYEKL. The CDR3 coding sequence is TGCGCCAGCAGCCAAGATGCCAGGGATAACTATGGCTACACCTTC. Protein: CASSQDARDNYGYTF.

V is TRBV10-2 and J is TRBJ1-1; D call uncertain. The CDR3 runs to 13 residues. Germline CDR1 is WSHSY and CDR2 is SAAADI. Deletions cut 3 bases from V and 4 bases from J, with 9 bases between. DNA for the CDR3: TGCGCCAGCAGTGATCGGCAGGTCACTGAAGCTTTCTTT. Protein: CASSDRQVTEAFF.

The CDR3 nucleotides read TGTGCCAGCAGCCATGACACCGGGGAGCTGTTTTTT. Its translation: CASSHDTGELFF. V is TRBV5-6 and J is TRBJ2-2; unclear D gene. Germline CDR1 SGHDT, CDR2 YYEEEE. Trimming pared 4 bases from V and 3 bases from J, leaving 4 bases between. The CDR3 runs 12 residues. Supplemented by reference TRBV5-6 and TRBJ2-2, the full variable domain reads DAGVTQSPTHLIKTRGQQVTLRCSPKSGHDTVSWYQQALGQGPQFIFQYYEEEERQRGNFPDRFSGHQFPNYSSELNVNALLLGDSALYLCASSHDTGELFFGEGSRLTVL.

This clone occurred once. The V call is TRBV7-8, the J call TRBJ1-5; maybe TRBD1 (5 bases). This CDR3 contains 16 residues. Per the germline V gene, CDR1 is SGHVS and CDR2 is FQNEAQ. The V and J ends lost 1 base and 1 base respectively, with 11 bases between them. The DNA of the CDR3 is TGTGCCAGCAGCTTAGGTATGGGGGGAAGCAATCAGCCCCAGCATTTT. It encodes CASSLGMGGSNQPQHF.

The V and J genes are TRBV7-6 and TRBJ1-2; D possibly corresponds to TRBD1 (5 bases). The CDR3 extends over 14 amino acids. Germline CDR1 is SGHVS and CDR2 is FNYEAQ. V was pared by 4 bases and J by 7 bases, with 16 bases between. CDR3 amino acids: CASSSGVGPGGYTF. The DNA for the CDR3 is TGTGCCAGCAGCTCGGGGGTGGGGCCTGGTGGCTACACCTTC.

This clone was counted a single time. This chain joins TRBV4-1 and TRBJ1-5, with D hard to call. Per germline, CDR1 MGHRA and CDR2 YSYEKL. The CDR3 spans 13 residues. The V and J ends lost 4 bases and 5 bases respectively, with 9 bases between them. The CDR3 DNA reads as TGCGCCAGCAGCCGGGAGAATCATCAGCCCCAGCATTTT. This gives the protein CASSRENHQPQHF.

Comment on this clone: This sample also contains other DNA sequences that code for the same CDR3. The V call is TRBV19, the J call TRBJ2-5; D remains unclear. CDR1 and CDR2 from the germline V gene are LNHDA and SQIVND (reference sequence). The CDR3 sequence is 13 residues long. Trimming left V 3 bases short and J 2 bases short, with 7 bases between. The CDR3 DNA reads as TGTGCCAGTAGTATCTCCAGGCAAGAGACCCAGTACTTC. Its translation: CASSISRQETQYF.

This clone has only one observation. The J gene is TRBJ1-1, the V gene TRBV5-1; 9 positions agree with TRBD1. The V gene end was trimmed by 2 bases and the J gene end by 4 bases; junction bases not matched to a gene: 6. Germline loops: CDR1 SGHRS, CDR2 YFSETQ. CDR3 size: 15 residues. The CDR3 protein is CASSFTGTGSTEAFF. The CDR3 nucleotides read TGCGCCAGCAGCTTTACCGGGACAGGGAGCACTGAAGCTTTCTTT.

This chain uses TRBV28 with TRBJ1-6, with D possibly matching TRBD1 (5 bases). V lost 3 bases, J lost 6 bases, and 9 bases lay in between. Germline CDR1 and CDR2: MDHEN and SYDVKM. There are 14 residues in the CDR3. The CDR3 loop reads CASSFVGGNSPLHF. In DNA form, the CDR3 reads TGTGCCAGCAGTTTTGTCGGGGGTAATTCACCCCTCCACTTT.

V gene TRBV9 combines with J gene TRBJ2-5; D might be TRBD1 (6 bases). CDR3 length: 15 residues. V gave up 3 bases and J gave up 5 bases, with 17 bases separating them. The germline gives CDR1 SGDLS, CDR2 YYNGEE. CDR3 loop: CASSGQDSVGETQYF. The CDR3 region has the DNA TGTGCCAGCAGCGGTCAGGACAGCGTGGGGGAGACCCAGTACTTC.

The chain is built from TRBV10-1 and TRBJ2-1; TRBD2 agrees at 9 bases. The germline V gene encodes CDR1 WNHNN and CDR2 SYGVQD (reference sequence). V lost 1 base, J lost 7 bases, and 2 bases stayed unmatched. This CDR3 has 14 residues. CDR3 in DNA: TGCGCCAGCAGTGAGTTTAGCGGGAGAAATGAGCAGTTCTTC. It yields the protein CASSEFSGRNEQFF.

CDR3 residues: CASSSTDSNSPLHF. CDR3 DNA sequence: TGTGCCAGCAGTTCGACAGATTCGAATTCACCCCTCCACTTT. This chain uses TRBV27 with TRBJ1-6, with a possible D match to TRBD1 (5 bases). CDR1 MNHEY and CDR2 SMNVEV come from the germline V gene (reference sequence). Trimming took 4 bases from V and 7 from J, leaving 11 bases between them. This CDR3 is 14 amino acids long.

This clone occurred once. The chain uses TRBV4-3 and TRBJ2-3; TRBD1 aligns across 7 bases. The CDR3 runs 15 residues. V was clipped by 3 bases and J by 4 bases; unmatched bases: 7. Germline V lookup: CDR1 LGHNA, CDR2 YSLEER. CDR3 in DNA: TGCGCCAGCAGCCACTCCAGGGGGACCGCAGATACGCAGTATTTT. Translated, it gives CASSHSRGTADTQYF.

CDR3 sequence (DNA): TGTGCCAGCAGTGATTTCGGACGGGAATCTAGCACAGATACGCAGTATTTT. Protein: CASSDFGRESSTDTQYF. The chain has TRBV6-1 and TRBJ2-3, with a tentative D call TRBD2 (5 bases). Trimming removed 3 bases at V and 0 bases at J, with 16 bases between. The CDR3 loop spans 17 amino acids. Germline lookup yields CDR1 MNHNS and CDR2 SASEGT.

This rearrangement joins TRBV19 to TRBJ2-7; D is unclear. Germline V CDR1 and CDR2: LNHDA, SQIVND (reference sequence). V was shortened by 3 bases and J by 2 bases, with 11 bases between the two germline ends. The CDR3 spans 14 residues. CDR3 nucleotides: TGTGCCAGTAGTATGGATGACGAAACCTACGAGCAGTACTTC. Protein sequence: CASSMDDETYEQYF.

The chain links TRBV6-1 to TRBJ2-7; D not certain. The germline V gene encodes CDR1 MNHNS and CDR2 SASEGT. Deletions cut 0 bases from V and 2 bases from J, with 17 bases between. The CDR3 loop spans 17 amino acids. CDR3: CASSEAVRGIVPYEQYF. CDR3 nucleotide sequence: TGTGCCAGCAGTGAAGCGGTCCGTGGAATAGTCCCCTACGAGCAGTACTTC.

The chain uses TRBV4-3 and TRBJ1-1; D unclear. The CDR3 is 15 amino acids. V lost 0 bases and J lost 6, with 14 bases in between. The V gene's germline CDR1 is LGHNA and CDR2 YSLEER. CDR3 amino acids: CASSQDQRAMAEAFF. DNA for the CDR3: TGCGCCAGCAGCCAAGATCAAAGGGCGATGGCTGAAGCTTTCTTT.

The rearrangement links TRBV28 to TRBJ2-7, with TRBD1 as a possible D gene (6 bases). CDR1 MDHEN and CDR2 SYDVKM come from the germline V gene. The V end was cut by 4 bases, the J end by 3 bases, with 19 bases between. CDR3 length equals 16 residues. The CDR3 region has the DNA TGTGCCAGCAGTTCACCAAGCCGGGACACCCACTACGAGCAGTACTTC. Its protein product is CASSSPSRDTHYEQYF. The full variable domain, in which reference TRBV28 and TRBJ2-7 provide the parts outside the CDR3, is DVKVTQSSRYLVKRTGEKVFLECVQDMDHENMFWYRQDPGLGLRLIYFSYDVKMKEKGDIPEGYSVSREKKERFSLILESASTNQTSMYLCASSSPSRDTHYEQYFGPGTRLTVT.

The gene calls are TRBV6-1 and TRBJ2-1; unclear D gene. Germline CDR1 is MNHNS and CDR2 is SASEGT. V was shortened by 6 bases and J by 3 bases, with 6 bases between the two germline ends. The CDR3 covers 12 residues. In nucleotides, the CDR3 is TGTGCCAGCAGGAAGGGCTACAATGAGCAGTTCTTC. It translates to CASRKGYNEQFF.